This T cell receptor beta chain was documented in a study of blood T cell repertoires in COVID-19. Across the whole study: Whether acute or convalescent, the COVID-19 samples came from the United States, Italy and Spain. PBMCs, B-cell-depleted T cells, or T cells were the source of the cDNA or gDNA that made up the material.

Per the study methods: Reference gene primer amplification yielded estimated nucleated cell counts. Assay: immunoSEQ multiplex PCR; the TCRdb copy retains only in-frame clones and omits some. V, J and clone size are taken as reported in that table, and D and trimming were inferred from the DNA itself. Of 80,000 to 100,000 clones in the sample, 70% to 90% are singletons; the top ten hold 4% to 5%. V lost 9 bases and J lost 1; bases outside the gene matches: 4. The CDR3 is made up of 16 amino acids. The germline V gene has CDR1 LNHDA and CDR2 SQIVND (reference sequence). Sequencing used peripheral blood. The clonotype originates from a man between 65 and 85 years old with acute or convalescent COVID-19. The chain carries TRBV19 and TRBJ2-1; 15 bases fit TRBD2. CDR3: CASRTSGGGSYNEQFF. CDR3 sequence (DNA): TGTGCCAGCAGGACTAGCGGGGGGGGTTCCTACAATGAGCAGTTCTTC.